A single T cell receptor (beta chain) is shown here with its context. The target antigen is unknown. The method was immunoSEQ multiplex PCR; TCRdb's version includes in-frame clones alone and lacks a portion of them. The sample has about 40,000 clones, approximately 80% seen once. The data stem from a study of OX40 agonist ivuxolimab in advanced cancers. Study at large: Patients were dosed with the agonistic anti-OX40 (CD134) antibody ivuxolimab. Ivuxolimab was delivered to patients intravenously every 2 weeks at doses spanning 0.01 to 10 mg/kg. Three patients responded partially, comprising one with hepatocellular carcinoma and two with cutaneous melanoma.

Trimming took off 2 bases at V and 4 bases at J, with 8 bases between the two ends. This CDR3 has 14 amino acids. The germline V gene has CDR1 MDHEN and CDR2 SYDVKM. Study conclusions and caveats: Normalized T-cell clonal expansion was also low in a subset of nonresponders.

This TCR was recovered from an adult with an advanced solid tumor such as melanoma, head and neck, liver or kidney cancer. This chain links TRBV28 with TRBJ2-2, with D possibly being TRBD2 (7 bases). The specimen was CD4+ or CD8+ T cells sorted from blood, collected in a trial of the OX40 agonist ivuxolimab. In DNA form, the CDR3 reads TGTGCCAGCAGTTTAGGGGGGGCCACCGGGGAGCTGTTTTTT. Amino acids: CASSLGGATGELFF.